Included here is one T cell receptor (beta chain) sequence, with context. Antigen: not known. Trimming left V 6 bases short and J 2 bases short, with 10 bases between. Germline values: CDR1 DFQATT, CDR2 SNEGSKA (reference sequence). This CDR3 has 13 amino acids. This sample stems from a study of T cells in Graves' hyperthyroidism and ophthalmopathy. Notes on the study in general: In blood, most of the thyroid clonotypes expanded above 0.001 were also present.

The patients, who ranged from 18 to 65 in age, presented with newly diagnosed hyperthyroidism lasting under 2 months. Uncontrolled infection, other autoimmune disease, pregnancy or lactation excluded patients. Around 10 ml of fresh peripheral blood supplied the PBMCs. RNA transcripts yielded amplified TCR beta CDR3 regions. An initial round of RT-PCR targeting the TCR CDR3 relied on the HTBI primer set. MiXCR, run by TCRdb on the multiplex PCR reads, gives a single entry per CDR3 protein. The sample lists under 450,000 distinct CDR3 sequences, approximately 14% occurring once. The rearrangement uses TRBV20-1 and TRBJ2-2; perhaps TRBD2 as D (5 bases). The sequenced sample was blood. The receptor was isolated from a woman in her late teens or twenties with Graves' hyperthyroidism. The CDR3 coding sequence is TGCAGTGCGGCGAGGGATAACACCGGGGAGCTGTTTTTT. Translation: CSAARDNTGELFF.